Listed here is a single TCR beta chain. Its antigen is as yet unknown. The source of the sample is a study of cytomegalovirus exposure and HLA in healthy donors. Study details: Approximately 85 million unique TCRs from HLA-typed donors were held in an early release of data. Study-wide results and caveats: The authors assumed roughly uniform sequencing depth across donors for presence/absence analyses.

The PCR made use of 60 Vbeta and 13 Jbeta primers. Generated by immunoSEQ multiplex PCR, the TCRdb table keeps only in-frame clones and is missing some. The profile shows approximately 120,000 clones, about two thirds of them singletons. The CDR3 is 15 residues long. From germline, CDR1 is SGHRS and CDR2 YFSETQ. Germline trimming cut 0 bases from V and 2 bases from J; bases unmatched to any gene: 2. The TCR was taken from a young man in good health and CMV-seronegative. Material: PBMCs. V gene TRBV5-1 combines with J gene TRBJ2-7; 10 bases match TRBD2. The DNA for the CDR3 is TGCGCCAGCAGCTTGGATCTAGCGGGGGCCTACGAGCAGTACTTC. Its translation is CASSLDLAGAYEQYF.